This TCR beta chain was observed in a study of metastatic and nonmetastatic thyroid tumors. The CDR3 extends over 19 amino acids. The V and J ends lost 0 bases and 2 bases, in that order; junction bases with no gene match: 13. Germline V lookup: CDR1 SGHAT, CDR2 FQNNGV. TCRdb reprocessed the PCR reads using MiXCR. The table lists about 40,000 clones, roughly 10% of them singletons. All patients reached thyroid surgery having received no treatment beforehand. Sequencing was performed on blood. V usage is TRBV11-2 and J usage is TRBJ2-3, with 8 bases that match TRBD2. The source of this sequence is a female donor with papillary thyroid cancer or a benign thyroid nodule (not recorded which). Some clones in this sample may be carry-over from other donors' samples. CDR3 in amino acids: CASSLDVRTGLGNTDTQYF. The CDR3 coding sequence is TGTGCCAGCAGCTTAGATGTTCGTACGGGACTAGGAAACACAGATACGCAGTATTTT.